This entry describes one TCR beta chain. These data originate in a study of blood T cell repertoires in COVID-19. Study-wide background: The samples span acute and convalescent COVID-19 from the United States, Italy and Spain. PBMCs, B-cell-depleted T cells, or T cells provided the cDNA or gDNA that made up the material.

The assay was immunoSEQ multiplex PCR, and TCRdb's table has in-frame clones only and misses some. Of 100,000 to 120,000 clones listed, almost 80% were seen once; the top ten hold around 16%. CDR3 size: 15 residues. Germline CDR1 reads SGHNT; CDR2 reads YENEEA. V lost 3 bases and J lost 4, with 13 bases in between. The sequence was obtained from a woman of 80 years or more with active or convalescent COVID-19. Sequencing was performed on peripheral blood. This chain joins TRBV11-3 and TRBJ2-1; D is unclear. The CDR3 nucleotides read TGTGCCAGCAGCTTTAACCGTAAGAGGTACAATGAGCAGTTCTTC. This encodes CASSFNRKRYNEQFF.